The 2 T cell receptor beta chains in this list originate from one sample, sequenced in a study of blood T cell repertoires in COVID-19. Data came from immunoSEQ multiplex PCR; TCRdb stores just in-frame clones and leaves some out. The sample includes about 120,000 clones, less than 90% seen only once; the top ten take roughly 3.5%. Sequencing was done on a sample of PBMCs or T cells enriched from blood (not recorded which). Receptors were obtained from a woman aged 25 to 39 who had recovered from COVID-19.

The J gene is TRBJ2-2, the V gene TRBV6-5; perhaps TRBD1 as D (6 bases). The V end was cut by 2 bases, the J end by 1 base, with 11 bases between. The CDR3 is 16 amino acids. Germline loops: CDR1 MNHEY, CDR2 SVGAGI. Here the CDR3 DNA reads TGTGCCAGCAGTTACGGGACACCAATGAACACCGGGGAGCTGTTTTTT. It specifies CASSYGTPMNTGELFF.

This clone has only a few counts. The CDR3 DNA is TGTGCCTACAGGGGGAACTATGGCTACACCTTC. It is translated as CAYRGNYGYTF. The gene calls are TRBV28 and TRBJ1-2, with 8 nucleotides matching TRBD1. CDR3 length: 11 residues. CDR1 is MDHEN, CDR2 SYDVKM, per germline. V was clipped by 11 bases and J by 2 bases; unmatched bases: 1.